The 29 T cell receptor beta chains below were found in one sample sequenced in a study of vaccination and CD4 T cells after COVID-19. As for treatment: approximately nine-day PBMC culture with coronavirus spike peptide pools or control peptides (ViraFEST assay). The Oncomine TCR Beta short-read assay sequenced DNA from cultured CD4+ T cells. TCRdb independently ran MiXCR on the PCR reads; one entry per CDR3 protein. The sample holds around 15,000 distinct CDR3 sequences, about 32% seen once. These TCRs are of unknown antigen specificity. Source material: cultured CD4+ T cells from blood. These receptors were obtained from a human donor with COVID-19.

This chain links TRBV12-3 or TRBV12-4 with TRBJ1-2; D is uncertain. The CDR3 consists of 11 residues. V was shortened by 1 base and J by 3 bases, with 0 bases between the two germline ends. The CDR3 DNA reads TGTGCCAGCAGTTTAGACTATGGCTACACCTTC. This gives the protein CASSLDYGYTF.

The chain has TRBV25-1 and TRBJ2-4; 7 bases map to TRBD1. The V segment lost 3 bases and the J segment 7 bases; nucleotides outside the gene matches: 6. The CDR3 runs 14 residues. The germline V gene has CDR1 MGHDK and CDR2 SYGVNS. The DNA of the CDR3 is TGTGCCAGCAGTGACCAGGGGGTTTCCAACATTCAGTACTTC. This encodes CASSDQGVSNIQYF.

The chain combines TRBV5-4 with TRBJ1-6, with no clear D. V lost 0 bases and J 7 bases, leaving 5 bases between the germline ends. The germline V gene has CDR1 SGHNT and CDR2 YYREEE (reference sequence). The CDR3 is 13 amino acids. CDR3 region: CASSLAANSPLHF. CDR3 DNA: TGTGCCAGCAGCTTGGCAGCCAATTCACCCCTCCACTTT.

This clonotype was counted only a few times. This chain connects TRBV7-9 to TRBJ2-7, with D uncertain. The CDR3 is 13 residues long. The germline V gene has CDR1 SEHNR and CDR2 FQNEAQ (reference sequence). V was pared by 2 bases and J by 1 base, with 6 bases between. The CDR3 DNA sequence: TGTGCCAGCAGCTTAACTTCTTCCTACGAGCAGTACTTC. It is translated as CASSLTSSYEQYF.

This clonotype was seen only a few times. The J gene is TRBJ1-6, the V gene TRBV28, with D unclear. The V gene lost 5 bases and the J gene lost 7 bases, with 15 bases spanning the gap. Per germline, CDR1 MDHEN and CDR2 SYDVKM. This CDR3 region has 15 residues. CDR3 loop: CASSPPPTGNSPLHF. CDR3 in DNA: TGTGCCAGCAGTCCCCCCCCTACCGGGAATTCACCCCTCCACTTT.

This chain joins TRBV27 and TRBJ1-6; D is uncertain. Germline loops: CDR1 MNHEY, CDR2 SMNVEV (reference sequence). V lost 0 bases and J 4 bases, leaving 4 bases between the germline ends. The CDR3 loop spans 14 amino acids. CDR3 in DNA: TGTGCCAGCAGTTTATCAGGATATAATTCACCCCTCCACTTT. It yields the protein CASSLSGYNSPLHF.

This chain links TRBV19 with TRBJ1-5; tentative D call: TRBD1 (5 bases). CDR1 and CDR2 from the germline V gene are LNHDA and SQIVND (reference sequence). CDR3 length equals 17 residues. Trimming took 6 bases from V and 0 from J, leaving 18 bases between them. CDR3 nucleotide sequence: TGTGCCAGTAGGGGCTACTCGACAGCCTATAGCAATCAGCCCCAGCATTTT. It encodes CASRGYSTAYSNQPQHF.

This clonotype turned up a few times. The J gene is TRBJ2-2, the V gene TRBV11-3, with 11 bases identical to TRBD2. The CDR3 is 16 residues long. Germline loops: CDR1 SGHNT, CDR2 YENEEA. Germline trimming cut 1 base from V and 4 bases from J; bases unmatched to any gene: 2. In DNA, the CDR3 is TGTGCCAGCAGCTTAGTACTAGCGGGGGTCACCGGGGAGCTGTTTTTT. Translating gives CASSLVLAGVTGELFF.

This clonotype appeared once. The chain links TRBV30 to TRBJ2-1, with 8 bases aligning to TRBD2. The ends lost 0 bases at V and 3 bases at J; junction bases unmatched: 4. CDR3 length: 15 residues. Germline CDR1 GTSNPN, CDR2 SVGIG (reference sequence). This CDR3 reads CAWSVRGGYYNEQFF. In nucleotides, the CDR3 is TGTGCCTGGAGTGTACGCGGGGGGTACTACAATGAGCAGTTCTTC.

The chain combines TRBV5-1 with TRBJ1-5; D might be TRBD1 (6 bases). Trimming shortened V by 7 bases and J by 3 bases, and 11 bases separated the two germline ends. CDR1 and CDR2 (germline): SGHRS, YFSETQ. The CDR3 is made up of 13 amino acids. The CDR3 sequence is CASRRGLNQPQHF. The CDR3 bases are TGCGCCAGCCGCAGGGGCCTCAATCAGCCCCAGCATTTT.

The V and J genes are TRBV11-3 and TRBJ2-7; D is possibly TRBD2 (6 bases). CDR3 size: 16 residues. The germline V gene has CDR1 SGHNT and CDR2 YENEEA. The V end lost 0 bases, the J end lost 5 bases, and 17 bases lay between the germline ends. The CDR3, as DNA: TGTGCCAGCAGCTTAGAACGGGGAGGTTTTGCCGACGAGCAGTACTTC. It codes for CASSLERGGFADEQYF. Variable domain in full (rest from reference TRBV11-3 and TRBJ2-7): EAGVVQSPRYKIIEKKQPVAFWCNPISGHNTLYWYLQNLGQGPELLIRYENEEAVDDSQLPKDRFSAERLKGVDSTLKIQPAELGDSAVYLCASSLERGGFADEQYFGPGTRLTVT.

The V gene is TRBV7-6, the J gene TRBJ2-1, with 11 bases matching TRBD2. V lost 5 bases, J lost 3 bases, and 12 bases stayed unmatched. Germline V gene lookup returns CDR1 SGHVS and CDR2 FNYEAQ. This CDR3 is 18 amino acids long. The CDR3 DNA is TGTGCCAGCAGCCCCGGTCCCCTAGCGGGGGGTGTCTACAATGAGCAGTTCTTC. Translation gives CASSPGPLAGGVYNEQFF. Supplemented by reference TRBV7-6 and TRBJ2-1, the full variable domain reads GAGVSQSPRYKVTKRGQDVALRCDPISGHVSLYWYRQALGQGPEFLTYFNYEAQQDKSGLPNDRFSAERPEGSISTLTIQRTEQRDSAMYRCASSPGPLAGGVYNEQFFGPGTRLTVL.

This clonotype was counted between two and nine times. The V call is TRBV6-1, the J call TRBJ2-2, with TRBD2 as a possible D gene (5 bases). The CDR3 consists of 16 residues. Trimming cost V 6 bases and J 4 bases, with 18 bases left between them. CDR1 is MNHNS and CDR2 is SASEGT in the germline V gene. Here the CDR3 reads CASSRGPLPGTGELFF. DNA for the CDR3: TGTGCCAGCAGCCGCGGGCCCCTCCCCGGCACCGGGGAGCTGTTTTTT.

This sequence joins TRBV19 and TRBJ1-3; D gene ambiguous. Trimming cost V 6 bases and J 0 bases, with 9 bases left between them. The CDR3 extends over 14 amino acids. CDR1 and CDR2 (germline): LNHDA, SQIVND (reference sequence). CDR3 sequence: CASRKQGSGNTIYF. Here the CDR3 DNA reads TGTGCCAGTAGGAAGCAAGGCTCTGGAAACACCATATATTTT.

This clonotype appeared a few times. The J gene is TRBJ2-1, the V gene TRBV7-3, with D hard to call. The end of the DNA fits TRBJ2-7 better, so the J call may be wrong. Germline assignment: CDR1 SGHTA and CDR2 FQGTGA. There are 11 residues in the CDR3. Written as DNA, the CDR3 is TGTGCCAGCAGCTTAAGAGGCGAGCAGTACTTC. This codes for CASSLRGEQYF.

This sequence joins TRBV4-1 and TRBJ2-5, with TRBD2 matching 10 bases. This CDR3 contains 16 residues. V was pared by 1 base and J by 3 bases, with 5 bases of the junction left unmatched. Looked up from germline, CDR1 is MGHRA and CDR2 is YSYEKL. The CDR3 DNA reads as TGCGCCAGCAGCCAAGGGGAGCGGGGGGGAGAAGAGACCCAGTACTTC. It translates to CASSQGERGGEETQYF.

This clonotype was detected only a few times. This chain uses TRBV19 with TRBJ2-5; 9 bases align to TRBD2. Germline V CDR1 and CDR2: LNHDA, SQIVND (reference sequence). Trimming removed 4 bases from V and 5 bases from J; junction bases left unmatched: 11. The CDR3 is made up of 16 amino acids. The CDR3, as DNA: TGTGCCAGTAGTACGACCTTTGCGGGGGGGCTCGAGACCCAGTACTTC. As protein: CASSTTFAGGLETQYF.

The rearrangement links TRBV27 to TRBJ2-7, with 8 bases that match TRBD1. The CDR3 runs to 15 residues. The germline V gene encodes CDR1 MNHEY and CDR2 SMNVEV (reference sequence). V was pared by 6 bases and J by 0 bases, with 7 bases of the junction left unmatched. CDR3 sequence reads: CASSQGQGRSYEQYF. CDR3 bases: TGTGCCAGCAGCCAAGGACAGGGCCGCTCCTACGAGCAGTACTTC.

This clonotype was observed a handful of times. The chain has TRBV30 and TRBJ1-2, with a weak D call TRBD1 (5 bases). Germline values: CDR1 GTSNPN, CDR2 SVGIG (reference sequence). There are 13 residues in the CDR3. Trimming stripped 2 bases from V and 6 bases from J, with 13 bases between. DNA for the CDR3: TGTGCCTGGAGTTTAGGGGTCATGAATGGCTACACCTTC. Protein sequence: CAWSLGVMNGYTF.

This chain joins TRBV20-1 and TRBJ1-2; 7 bases align to TRBD1. Germline values: CDR1 DFQATT, CDR2 SNEGSKA (reference sequence). The CDR3 loop spans 13 amino acids. V was pared by 4 bases and J by 5 bases, with 7 bases of the junction left unmatched. CDR3: CSAKGGDIYGYTF. The CDR3 DNA is TGCAGTGCTAAAGGGGGCGATATTTATGGCTACACCTTC.

The genes are TRBV5-8 and TRBJ1-2, with no clear D. The V gene lost 2 bases and the J gene lost 2 bases, with 4 bases spanning the gap. This CDR3 contains 12 residues. Germline V gene lookup returns CDR1 SGHTS and CDR2 YDEGEE. The CDR3 nucleotides read TGTGCCAGCAGCTTCCGGAACTATGGCTACACCTTC. Its translation: CASSFRNYGYTF.

V gene TRBV5-6 combines with J gene TRBJ2-5; weak D call: TRBD2 (5 bases). V was shortened by 2 bases and J by 0 bases, with 11 bases between the two germline ends. The germline gives CDR1 SGHDT, CDR2 YYEEEE. This CDR3 region has 15 residues. The CDR3 loop is CASSFWTGNQETQYF. The CDR3, as DNA: TGTGCCAGCAGCTTCTGGACGGGGAACCAAGAGACCCAGTACTTC.

CDR3 coding DNA: TGTGCCAGCAGCACAGACCGGTGGTCAGAGACCCAGTACTTC. This codes for CASSTDRWSETQYF. This chain connects TRBV5-4 to TRBJ2-5; D remains ambiguous. The CDR3 has 14 amino acids. CDR1 SGHNT and CDR2 YYREEE come from the germline V gene (reference sequence). The V end lost 4 bases, the J end lost 4 bases, and 14 bases lay between the germline ends. Based on the CDR3 plus reference TRBV5-4 and TRBJ2-5, the full variable domain is ETGVTQSPTHLIKTRGQQVTLRCSSQSGHNTVSWYQQALGQGPQFIFQYYREEENGRGNFPPRFSGLQFPNYSSELNVNALELDDSALYLCASSTDRWSETQYFGPGTRLLVL.

The gene calls are TRBV2 and TRBJ2-2; D gene unclear. Between the trimmed V and J ends, which lost 1 base and 1 base, there was a span of 4 bases. Germline V CDR1 and CDR2: SNHLY, FYNNEI. The CDR3 has 14 residues. The CDR3 loop is CASSEVGNTGELFF. As DNA, the CDR3 is TGTGCCAGCAGTGAAGTCGGGAACACCGGGGAGCTGTTTTTT. Full variable domain (remainder filled in from reference TRBV2 and TRBJ2-2): EPEVTQTPSHQVTQMGQEVILRCVPISNHLYFYWYRQILGQKVEFLVSFYNNEISEKSEIFDDQFSVERPDGSNFTLKIRSTKLEDSAMYFCASSEVGNTGELFFGEGSRLTVL.

The V and J genes are TRBV11-2 and TRBJ2-1, with 13 nucleotides matching TRBD2. CDR1 SGHAT and CDR2 FQNNGV come from the germline V gene. The CDR3 is made up of 16 amino acids. V shed 4 bases and J 2 bases; nucleotides not matched to a gene: 2. CDR3 in DNA: TGTGCCAGCAGCTACACTAGCGGGGGGGCCTACAATGAGCAGTTCTTC. This gives the protein CASSYTSGGAYNEQFF.

This chain uses TRBV9 with TRBJ2-1, with 12 bases identical to TRBD2. This CDR3 contains 18 residues. Germline CDR1 reads SGDLS; CDR2 reads YYNGEE. Germline trimming cut 4 bases from V and 2 bases from J; bases unmatched to any gene: 10. CDR3 amino acids: CASSTSGGPISTYNEQFF. DNA for the CDR3: TGTGCCAGCAGCACTAGCGGGGGGCCTATCAGCACCTACAATGAGCAGTTCTTC.

The chain links TRBV4-2 to TRBJ2-6; 7 nucleotides agree with TRBD2. J lost 0 bases, V lost 2 bases, and 4 bases had no gene match. The CDR3 length is 17 residues. From germline, CDR1 is LGHNA and CDR2 YNFKEQ. CDR3 bases: TGTGCCAGCAGCCAAAATTGGGGGGGCTCTGGGGCCAACGTCCTGACTTTC. This gives the protein CASSQNWGGSGANVLTF.

The chain recombines TRBV4-2 with TRBJ1-3; no firm D call. There are 14 residues in the CDR3. Germline V gene data show CDR1 as LGHNA and CDR2 as YNFKEQ. The V and J ends lost 3 bases and 4 bases respectively, with 10 bases between them. The CDR3 nucleotides read TGTGCCAGCAGCCAGGTCGAGCCGGGAAACACCATATATTTT. Its protein is CASSQVEPGNTIYF.

This clonotype was found a few times. This chain joins TRBV7-9 and TRBJ1-1, with D possibly TRBD1 on 5 matching bases. Deletions cut 4 bases from V and 3 bases from J, with 18 bases between. Germline CDR1 and CDR2: SEHNR and FQNEAQ (reference sequence). The CDR3 has 16 amino acids. Here the CDR3 reads CASSSAGGGRYTEAFF. Written as DNA, the CDR3 is TGTGCCAGCAGCTCGGCGGGGGGGGGAAGATACACTGAAGCTTTCTTT.